These 3 T cell receptor beta chains were sequenced from one sample in a study of blood T cells in healthy people across ages. The authors ran a second PCR of roughly 7 to 11 cycles using a sample-barcoded 5' primer and a J-beta primer mix. TCRdb re-analysed the 5' RACE reads in MiXCR, keeping a single row per CDR3 protein. The sample records 1,500,000 or so distinct CDR3 sequences, roughly 64% being singletons. The sequenced sample was blood. The receptors derive from a man between 18 and 35 years old in good health.

V and J are TRBV7-2 and TRBJ1-5; 12 bases line up with TRBD1. Germline CDR1 is SGHTA and CDR2 is FQGNSA. The trim removed 5 bases at V and 0 bases at J, leaving 14 bases unmatched. This CDR3 contains 20 residues. This CDR3 is CASSRSSGTGGRYSNQPQHF. CDR3 bases: TGTGCCAGCAGCCGATCCTCCGGGACAGGGGGCAGATATAGCAATCAGCCCCAGCATTTT.

The genes are TRBV20-1 and TRBJ2-7; a weak D match, TRBD1 (5 bases). Germline CDR1 DFQATT, CDR2 SNEGSKA (reference sequence). The CDR3 extends over 13 amino acids. V lost 6 bases, J lost 0 bases, and 12 bases lay in between. Here the CDR3 DNA reads TGCAGTGCACAGAGACAGTACTCCTACGAGCAGTACTTC. As protein: CSAQRQYSYEQYF.

The rearrangement links TRBV5-1 to TRBJ1-4, with 10 bases fitting TRBD1. The CDR3 length is 15 residues. Trimming cost V 4 bases and J 8 bases; bases outside gene matches: 8. Germline loops: CDR1 SGHRS, CDR2 YFSETQ. CDR3 region: CASSAGQGVAEKLFF. In nucleotides, the CDR3 is TGCGCCAGCAGCGCTGGACAGGGGGTGGCGGAAAAACTGTTTTTT.